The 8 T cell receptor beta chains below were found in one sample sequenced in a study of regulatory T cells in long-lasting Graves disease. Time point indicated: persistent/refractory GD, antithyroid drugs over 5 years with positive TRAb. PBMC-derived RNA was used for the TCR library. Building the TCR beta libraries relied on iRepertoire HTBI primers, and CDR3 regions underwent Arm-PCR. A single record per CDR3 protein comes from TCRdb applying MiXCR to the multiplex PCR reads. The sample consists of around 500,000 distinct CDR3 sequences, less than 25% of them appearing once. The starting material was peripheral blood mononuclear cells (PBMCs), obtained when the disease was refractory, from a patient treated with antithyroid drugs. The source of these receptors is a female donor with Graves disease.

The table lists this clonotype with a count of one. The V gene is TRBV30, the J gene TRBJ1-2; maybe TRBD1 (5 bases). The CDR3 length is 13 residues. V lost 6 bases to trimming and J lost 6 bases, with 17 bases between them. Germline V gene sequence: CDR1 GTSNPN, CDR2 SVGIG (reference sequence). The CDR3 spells CACQKASGNGYTF. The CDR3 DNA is TGTGCCTGTCAAAAAGCGTCAGGGAATGGCTACACCTTC.

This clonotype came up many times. The CDR3 nucleotides read TGTGCCAGAGAATTACAGGGGGCAACTGGGGCCAACGTCCTGACTTTC. Its protein product is CARELQGATGANVLTF. This chain uses TRBV6-8 with TRBJ2-6, with 9 bases that match TRBD1. This CDR3 contains 16 residues. Per the germline V gene, CDR1 is MNHGY and CDR2 is SAAAGT. Germline trimming cut 9 bases from V and 2 bases from J; bases unmatched to any gene: 8.

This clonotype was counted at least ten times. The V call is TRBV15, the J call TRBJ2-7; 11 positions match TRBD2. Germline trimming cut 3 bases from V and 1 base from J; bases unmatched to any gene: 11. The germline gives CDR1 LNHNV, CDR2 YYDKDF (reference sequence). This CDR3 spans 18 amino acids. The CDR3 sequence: CATSSQGTSGEVSYEQYF. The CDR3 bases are TGTGCCACCAGCAGCCAGGGGACTAGCGGCGAGGTATCCTACGAGCAGTACTTC.

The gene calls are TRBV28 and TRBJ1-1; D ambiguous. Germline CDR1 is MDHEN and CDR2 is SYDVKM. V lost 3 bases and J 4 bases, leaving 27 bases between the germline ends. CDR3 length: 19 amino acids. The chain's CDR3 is CASSFISGSGRFYVTEAFF. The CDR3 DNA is TGTGCCAGCAGTTTTATTTCGGGGTCGGGGAGGTTCTATGTCACTGAAGCTTTCTTT.

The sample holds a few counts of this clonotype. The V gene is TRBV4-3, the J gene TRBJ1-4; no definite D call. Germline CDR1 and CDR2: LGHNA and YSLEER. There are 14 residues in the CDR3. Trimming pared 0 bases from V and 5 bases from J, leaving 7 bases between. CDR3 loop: CASSQDSLNEKLFF. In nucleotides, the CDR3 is TGCGCCAGCAGCCAAGATTCTCTAAATGAAAAACTGTTTTTT.

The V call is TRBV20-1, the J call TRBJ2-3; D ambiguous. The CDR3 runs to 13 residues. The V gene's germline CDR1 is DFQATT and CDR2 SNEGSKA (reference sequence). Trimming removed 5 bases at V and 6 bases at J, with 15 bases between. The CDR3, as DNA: TGCAGTGCTGGCCCAGCGCTGGGGGATACGCAGTATTTT. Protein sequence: CSAGPALGDTQYF.

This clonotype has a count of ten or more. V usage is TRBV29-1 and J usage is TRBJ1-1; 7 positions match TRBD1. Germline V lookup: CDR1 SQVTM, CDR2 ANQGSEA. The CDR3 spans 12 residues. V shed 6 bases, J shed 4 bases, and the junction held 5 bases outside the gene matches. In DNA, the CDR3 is TGCAGCGTCAGCGACAGGGCCACTGAAGCTTTCTTT. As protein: CSVSDRATEAFF.

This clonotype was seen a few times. The CDR3 reads CATSVPPDPRGETQYF. The CDR3 nucleotides read TGTGCCACCAGCGTACCACCGGACCCTCGGGGAGAGACCCAGTACTTC. The rearrangement links TRBV15 to TRBJ2-5; D is perhaps TRBD2 (5 bases). Germline V gene lookup returns CDR1 LNHNV and CDR2 YYDKDF (reference sequence). The V gene lost 5 bases and the J gene lost 4 bases, with 20 bases spanning the gap. The CDR3 runs 16 residues.